The entry below gives a single T cell receptor (beta chain) sequence along with its context. Its antigen target is currently unknown. Base qualities are not at hand, and no much larger clone is one base apart. This record belongs to a study of somatic mutations in cytotoxic T cells in rheumatoid arthritis (dated by TCRdb to 2015 to 2018). As for the study more broadly: Patient peripheral blood (30 ml EDTA) was drawn right after diagnosis and before any treatment started. Sorted V beta1+ cells also underwent TCRB sequencing, and some V beta antibody-stained T-cell populations were flow-sorted at nearly 100% purity on a FACSAria II or Sony SH800. The study asked whether expanded CD8+ T-cell clones in newly diagnosed, untreated rheumatoid arthritis carry somatic mutations, and used TCRB deep sequencing to characterize clonality. For approximately 63 rheumatoid arthritis patients and more than 15 healthy controls, TCRB deep sequencing was carried out. Patients and controls did not essentially differ in median age, which was nearly identical between the groups. Beyond this particular receptor, the publication reports: An increase of CD8+ clonality with age was seen in patients (Spearman r=0.49) but not in healthy controls. CD8+ T-cell clonality did not differ significantly between rheumatoid arthritis patients and age-matched healthy controls. Viral specificity could not be ruled out by absence from virus-specific databases, and the antigen targets of the expanded CD8+ clones remained unknown. The slight underrepresentation of TRBV07 in patients was not corrected for multiple comparisons. The largest CD8+ clone made up more than 20% of CD8+ cells in about an eighth of the 65 patients, and blood and synovial fluid shared several identical CD8+ TCRB sequences.

The germline V gene specifies SGHTA as CDR1 and FQGNSA as CDR2. V is cut back by 2 bases and J by 3 bases, with 3 bases in the junction unmatched. The CDR3 has 15 amino acids, counting the end cysteine and phenylalanine. The only DNA kept is the CDR3, 45 bases in frame from the first base. The immunoSEQ assay was applied to genomic DNA for TCRB CDR3 sequencing. On the authors' methods: Patient CD8+ clones larger than 1% were compared against published virus-specific TCRB sequences, and only a few matched. Analyses were restricted to productive TCRB rearrangements. Clonality was calculated as a Shannon entropy-based productive clonality index, and a clone was defined by a unique TCRB CDR3 sequence. The template counts of each clone relative to the total templates per sample were used to calculate repertoire overlap between two samples. V-gene usage measured by flow cytometry correlated with TCRB sequencing V-gene usage, with a Spearman r of approximately 0.57. This is the immuneACCESS table as TCRdb keeps it, with only in-frame sequences that have V and J called. A part of the clones is gone; compared with another copy, unresolved V genes explain less than half, and the rest is unexplained. Clonal size and the V and J genes are those of that table, whereas D and trimming came from the DNA. The sample table contains fewer than 11,000 clones; only one count was recorded for 70% to 90% of them. Of the sample, more than 6.5% falls within the top ten clones.

Positive magnetic bead selection on an AutoMACS was used to isolate CD4+ and CD8+ cells, with flow cytometry used to check purity. A TCR V beta antibody panel was used in flow cytometry to screen first for clonal expansions, which were then characterized by TCRB deep sequencing of sorted CD8+ fractions. Peripheral blood mononuclear cells were isolated by Ficoll-Paque PLUS density gradient separation. Nucleospin Tissue or Tissue XS kits were used to extract DNA from CD4-enriched, CD8-enriched or PBMC samples, and a Qubit 2.0 fluorometer was used for quantification. The clonotype originates from an adult with rheumatoid arthritis. The chain employs TRBV7-2 and TRBJ1-3; 8 nucleotides in the junction match TRBD1. The source material was CD8+ T cells sorted from blood. The nucleotide sequence is TGTGCCAGCAGCTTACCAGGGGGCGGTGGAAACACCATATATTTT. Its protein reads: CASSLPGGGGNTIYF.